This T cell receptor (beta chain) was identified during a study of Ad26.COV2.S vaccination and SARS-CoV-2 variants. V lost 2 bases to trimming and J lost 2 bases, with 20 bases between them. Germline V gene lookup returns CDR1 LNHDA and CDR2 SQIVND (reference sequence). The length of the CDR3 is 18 residues. This clone was observed a single time. Treatment defined: some 20 received Ad26.COV2.S at low or high dose, single or two shots; 5 received placebo; per-sample allocation not given. The study sampled participants on day 63 after the first vaccine or placebo injection. Ad26 vector vaccine expressed Wuhan-strain SARS-CoV-2 spike. Sequenced by immunoSEQ multiplex PCR; TCRdb stores in-frame clones only, minus some. The data contain some 340,000 clones, approximately 86% of them seen just once; the ten biggest clones take up 2% to 2.5%.

This chain connects TRBV19 to TRBJ2-3; perhaps TRBD1 as D (5 bases). The specimen was peripheral blood, collected in a trial of Ad26.COV2.S vaccine versus placebo. The sequence derives from a person aged 18-60 years who received the Ad26.COV2.S COVID-19 vaccine or a placebo. CDR3 DNA: TGTGCCAGTAGTATACGGTCACGTGATGGGGCTCCCACAGATACGCAGTATTTT. Its protein product is CASSIRSRDGAPTDTQYF.